The T cell receptor (beta chain) described here comes from a study of blood T cell repertoires in COVID-19. In germline, CDR1 is SGDLS, CDR2 YYNGEE. The germline V and J ends were trimmed by 0 bases and 4 bases, with 10 bases remaining between them. There are 15 residues in the CDR3. Sequencing was performed with immunoSEQ multiplex PCR; in TCRdb, only in-frame clones are kept and a portion is missing. The table shows roughly 150,000 clones, with approximately 78% occurring only once. The chain is built from TRBV9 and TRBJ2-2; D gene ambiguous. Specimen: peripheral blood. The receptor's source is a woman aged 80 or over with acute or convalescent COVID-19. The CDR3: CASSVGLALTGELFF. CDR3 nucleotides: TGTGCCAGCAGCGTAGGCTTAGCACTCACCGGGGAGCTGTTTTTT.